The source of this T cell receptor (beta chain) is a study of cytomegalovirus exposure and HLA in healthy donors. As for the study in general: Most donors, 70% to 85% of a few hundred genotyped, fell in the Caucasian-associated ancestry cluster.

This clone was seen a handful of times. It was with 60 Vbeta and 13 Jbeta primers that the PCR ran. Profiled with immunoSEQ multiplex PCR; TCRdb holds only in-frame clones, not every one. The profile shows about 150,000 clones, more than 75% of them singletons. The sample taken for sequencing was PBMCs. The source is a woman aged 40-49 years in good health and CMV-seropositive.

The CDR3 DNA sequence: TGTGCCAGAAGCTTGGACAGGATGGGACTAGCGGGGGCCTACGAGCAGTACTTC. Translating gives CARSLDRMGLAGAYEQYF. The chain has TRBV5-3 and TRBJ2-7; 14 nucleotides align to TRBD2. TRBV5-3 is noted as an ORF with a role that remains uncertain. This CDR3 contains 18 residues. V shed 0 bases, J shed 2 bases, and the junction held 7 bases outside the gene matches.